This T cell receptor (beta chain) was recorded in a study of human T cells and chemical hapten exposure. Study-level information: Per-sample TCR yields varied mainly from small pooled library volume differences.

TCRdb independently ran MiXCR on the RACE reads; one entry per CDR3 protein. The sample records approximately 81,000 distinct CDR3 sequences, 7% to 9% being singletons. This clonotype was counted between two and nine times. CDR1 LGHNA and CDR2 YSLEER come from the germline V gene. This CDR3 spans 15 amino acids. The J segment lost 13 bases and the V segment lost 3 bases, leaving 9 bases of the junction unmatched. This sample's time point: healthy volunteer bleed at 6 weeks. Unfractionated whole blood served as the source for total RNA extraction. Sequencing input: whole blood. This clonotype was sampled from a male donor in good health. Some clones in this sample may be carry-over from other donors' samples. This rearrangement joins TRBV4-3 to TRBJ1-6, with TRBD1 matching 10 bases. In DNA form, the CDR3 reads TGCGCCAGCAGCCAGCACCGGGACAGGGGTTCTCCCCTCCACTTT. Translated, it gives CASSQHRDRGSPLHF.